This TCR beta chain derives from a study of cytomegalovirus exposure and HLA in healthy donors. As concerns this clone: Its antigen is currently unknown.

With 60 Vbeta and 13 Jbeta primers, the PCR was carried out. Some clones are missing from TCRdb's copy, which holds only in-frame ones; the method was immunoSEQ multiplex PCR. Of 220,000 or so clones in the sample, 75% were seen once. The ends lost 3 bases at V and 4 bases at J; junction bases unmatched: 7. The CDR3 extends over 16 amino acids. The germline V gene has CDR1 KGHSH and CDR2 LQKENI. General study results and limits: Clonal expansion was found to be greater in HLA-associated TCR beta chains than in equally common others in a later analysis. A later analysis associated roughly 15,000 TCR beta sequences with HLA alleles at a 0.05 false discovery rate. TCR beta chains numbering more than 150 were designated cytomegalovirus-associated.

This chain links TRBV18 with TRBJ2-5, with 11 bases lining up with TRBD2. The clonotype comes from a woman in her thirties in good health and CMV-seronegative. The specimen sequenced was PBMCs. Here the CDR3 reads CASSPTSGSWGETQYF. CDR3 nucleotides: TGTGCCAGCTCACCTACTAGCGGGAGTTGGGGAGAGACCCAGTACTTC.